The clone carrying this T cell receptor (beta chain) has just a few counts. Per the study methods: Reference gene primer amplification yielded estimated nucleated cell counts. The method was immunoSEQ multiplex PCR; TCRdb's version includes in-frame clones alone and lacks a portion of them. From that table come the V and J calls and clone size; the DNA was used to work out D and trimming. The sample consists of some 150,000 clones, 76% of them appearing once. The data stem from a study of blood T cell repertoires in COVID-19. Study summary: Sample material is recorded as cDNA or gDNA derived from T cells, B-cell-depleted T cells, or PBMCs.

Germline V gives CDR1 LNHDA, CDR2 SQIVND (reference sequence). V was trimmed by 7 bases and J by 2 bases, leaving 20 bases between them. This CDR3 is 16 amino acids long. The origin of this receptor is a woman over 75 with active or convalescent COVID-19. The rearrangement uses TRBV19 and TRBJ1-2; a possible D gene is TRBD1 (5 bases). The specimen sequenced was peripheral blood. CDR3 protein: CASKARSTGGNYGYTF. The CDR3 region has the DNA TGTGCCAGTAAGGCCAGATCAACCGGGGGAAACTATGGCTACACCTTC.